The following is a T cell receptor beta chain sequence with its context. The data were taken from a study of blood T cell repertoires in COVID-19. Study in general: COVID-19 samples collected from the United States, Italy and Spain covered acute and convalescent phases. PBMCs, B-cell-depleted T cells, or T cells were the source of the cDNA or gDNA that made up the material.

Study processing details: Quantification of nucleated cells was approximated via reference gene primer amplification. Sequencing was performed with immunoSEQ multiplex PCR; in TCRdb, only in-frame clones are kept and a portion is missing. V and J calls and clone size follow that table, whereas D and trimming were derived from the DNA. The table has around 140,000 clones, around 81% seen once; the top ten hold approximately 8.7%. Sequenced sample: peripheral blood. The clonotype originates from a woman aged 60 to 75 with active or convalescent COVID-19.

This chain's CDR3 is CASSLSEQGNTEAFF. The CDR3 DNA follows: TGCGCCAGCAGCTTATCGGAGCAGGGAAACACTGAAGCTTTCTTT. The chain recombines TRBV5-1 with TRBJ1-1; tentatively, D is TRBD1 (5 bases). This CDR3 is 15 amino acids long. Per germline, CDR1 SGHRS and CDR2 YFSETQ. The V and J ends lost 2 bases and 2 bases respectively, with 13 bases between them.